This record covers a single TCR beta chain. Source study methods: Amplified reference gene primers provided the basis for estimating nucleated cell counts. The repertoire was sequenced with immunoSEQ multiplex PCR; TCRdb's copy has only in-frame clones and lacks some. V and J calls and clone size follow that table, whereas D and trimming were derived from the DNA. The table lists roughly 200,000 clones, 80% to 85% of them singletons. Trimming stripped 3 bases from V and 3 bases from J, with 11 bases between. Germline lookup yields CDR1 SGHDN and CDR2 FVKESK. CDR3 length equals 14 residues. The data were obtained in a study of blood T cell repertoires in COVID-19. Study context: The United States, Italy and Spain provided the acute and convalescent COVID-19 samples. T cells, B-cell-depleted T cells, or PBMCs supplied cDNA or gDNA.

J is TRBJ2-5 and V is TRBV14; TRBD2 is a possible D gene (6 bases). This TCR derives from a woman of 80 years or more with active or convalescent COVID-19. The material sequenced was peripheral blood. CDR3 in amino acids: CASSHLAIEETQYF. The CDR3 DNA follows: TGTGCCAGCAGCCATCTAGCGATTGAAGAGACCCAGTACTTC.